Below, 3 T cell receptor beta chains from the same sample are listed, as sequenced in a study of shared clonotypes between healthy human individuals. Assay: immunoSEQ multiplex PCR; the TCRdb copy retains only in-frame clones and omits some. The sample contains about half a million clones, approximately 80% of which appear only once. Source material: PBMCs. Receptor source: a woman aged 40 to 49 in good health. Some clones in this sample may be carry-over from other donors' samples.

The chain recombines TRBV29-1 with TRBJ1-1, with D possibly TRBD1 on 6 matching bases. Germline V gene sequence: CDR1 SQVTM, CDR2 ANQGSEA. V was trimmed by 7 bases and J by 5 bases, leaving 14 bases between them. The CDR3 has 12 residues. CDR3 amino acids: CSAHRVETEAFF. The DNA for the CDR3 is TGCAGCGCCCACAGGGTTGAAACTGAAGCTTTCTTT.

Only one count was recorded for this clone. A read error is possible here, since a much larger clone lies one base away. The chain uses TRBV25-1 and TRBJ1-1, with D perhaps matching TRBD1 (5 bases). From germline, CDR1 is MGHDK and CDR2 SYGVNS. The CDR3 covers 14 residues. The V gene lost 1 base and the J gene lost 3 bases, with 9 bases spanning the gap. CDR3 in amino acids: CASSECVGDTEAFF. The CDR3 coding sequence is TGTGCCAGCAGTGAATGTGTAGGGGACACTGAAGCTTTCTTT.

The chain joins TRBV7-9 to TRBJ2-3, with D perhaps matching TRBD2 (6 bases). V lost 5 bases to trimming and J lost 4 bases, with 16 bases between them. The CDR3 totals 15 residues. CDR1 SEHNR and CDR2 FQNEAQ come from the germline V gene (reference sequence). CDR3 loop: CASSPSTSSPDTQYF. CDR3 nucleotides: TGTGCCAGCAGCCCTAGCACTAGCTCACCAGATACGCAGTATTTT.